This record concerns one TCR beta chain sequence. Its target is unknown. This sample is drawn from a study of cytomegalovirus exposure and HLA in healthy donors. The PCR used 60 Vbeta and 13 Jbeta primers. Measured with immunoSEQ multiplex PCR; TCRdb has only the in-frame clones, and not every one. The sample lists 150,000 or so clones, roughly 76% seen once, with 4.9% in the top ten. Study-wide results and caveats: The later analysis indicated that the majority of CMV-associated TCR beta chains appeared HLA-restricted. The classifier reportedly diagnosed cytomegalovirus status with high sensitivity and specificity. A later analysis revealed that TCR association rates differed between HLA loci, peaking at DRB1 and bottoming out at HLA-C. Roughly even sequencing depth across donors was the assumption behind the presence/absence analyses.

Trimming pared 7 bases from V and 1 base from J, leaving 20 bases between. Germline V gives CDR1 LNHDA, CDR2 SQIVND (reference sequence). CDR3 size: 17 residues. Source material: PBMCs. The J gene is TRBJ1-5, the V gene TRBV19; a weak D match, TRBD1 (6 bases). The clonotype originates from a woman aged 18 to 35 in good health and CMV-seropositive. CDR3 nucleotides: TGTGCCAGTAAGGGTCCGGGACAAGGGATCAGCAATCAGCCCCAGCATTTT. Translated, it gives CASKGPGQGISNQPQHF.